This entry describes one TCR beta chain. The record originates from a study of blood T cell repertoires in COVID-19. The data were produced by immunoSEQ multiplex PCR, yet TCRdb's version contains in-frame clones alone and is incomplete. The data hold around 160,000 clones, with 81% observed a single time. The CDR3 runs to 16 residues. The germline gives CDR1 SGHDN, CDR2 FVKESK. Trimming took 4 bases from V and 5 from J, leaving 17 bases between them. This chain uses TRBV14 with TRBJ2-2; D may be TRBD1 (5 bases). The source material was peripheral blood. The source is a human donor with acute or convalescent COVID-19. The donor label of this sample is uncertain. The CDR3 region is CASSPNGRASTGELFF. In DNA, the CDR3 is TGTGCCAGCAGCCCAAATGGCAGGGCTTCGACCGGGGAGCTGTTTTTT.